This T cell receptor (beta chain) was recovered during a study of OX40 agonist ivuxolimab in advanced cancers. Autoimmune disease history or systemic immunosuppression meant exclusion. Blood sampling took place at baseline, cycle 4 day 1, and cycle 7 day 1. As to this clone: The antigen remains undetermined.

From germline, CDR1 is SGHNT and CDR2 YYREEE (reference sequence). The ends were cut back, 0 bases at V and 8 bases at J, with 9 bases in the middle. This CDR3 comprises 13 residues. The table came from immunoSEQ multiplex PCR; TCRdb's copy has only in-frame clones and leaves some out. The table shows just over 95,000 clones, with about 90% occurring only once. Findings and limits, study-wide: Circulating CD4+ and CD8+ T cells showed clonal expansion by week 6 at 0.1 to 3.0 mg/kg. Mean expanded clone counts were higher in CD8+ than CD4+ T cells.

The gene calls are TRBV5-4 and TRBJ2-1; D gene uncertain. The TCR comes from an adult with an advanced solid tumor such as melanoma, head and neck, liver or kidney cancer. The specimen was CD4+ or CD8+ T cells sorted from blood, collected in a trial of the OX40 agonist ivuxolimab. The CDR3, as DNA: TGTGCCAGCAGCTTGGCGCAAGCCCATGAGCAGTTCTTC. This sequence encodes CASSLAQAHEQFF.